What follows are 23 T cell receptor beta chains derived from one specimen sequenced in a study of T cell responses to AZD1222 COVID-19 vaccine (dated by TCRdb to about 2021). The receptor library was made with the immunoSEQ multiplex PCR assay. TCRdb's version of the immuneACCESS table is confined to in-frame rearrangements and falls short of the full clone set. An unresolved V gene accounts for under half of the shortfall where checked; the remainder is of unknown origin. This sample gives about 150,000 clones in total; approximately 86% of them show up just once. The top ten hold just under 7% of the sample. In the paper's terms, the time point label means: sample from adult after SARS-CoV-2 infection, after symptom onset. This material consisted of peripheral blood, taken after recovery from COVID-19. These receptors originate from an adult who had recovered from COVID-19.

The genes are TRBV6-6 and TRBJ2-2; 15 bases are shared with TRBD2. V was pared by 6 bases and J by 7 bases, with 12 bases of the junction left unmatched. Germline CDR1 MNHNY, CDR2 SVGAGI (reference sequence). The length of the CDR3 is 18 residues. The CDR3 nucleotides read TGTGCCAGCAGCCCCGGGACTAGCGGGAGGTCTAGGATCGGGGAGCTGTTTTTT. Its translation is CASSPGTSGRSRIGELFF.

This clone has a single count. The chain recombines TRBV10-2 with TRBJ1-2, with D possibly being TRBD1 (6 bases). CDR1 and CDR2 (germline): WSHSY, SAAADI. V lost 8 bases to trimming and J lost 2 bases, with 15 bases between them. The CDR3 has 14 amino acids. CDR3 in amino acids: CASSRRGQNYGYTF. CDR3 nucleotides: TGCGCCAGCTCCCGCCGGGGGCAGAACTATGGCTACACCTTC.

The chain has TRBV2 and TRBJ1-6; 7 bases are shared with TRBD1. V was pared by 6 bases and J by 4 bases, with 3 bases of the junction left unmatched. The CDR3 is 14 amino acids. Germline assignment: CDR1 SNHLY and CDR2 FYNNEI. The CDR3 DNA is TGTGCCAGCAGCCAACAGGGGTATAATTCACCCCTCCACTTT. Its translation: CASSQQGYNSPLHF.

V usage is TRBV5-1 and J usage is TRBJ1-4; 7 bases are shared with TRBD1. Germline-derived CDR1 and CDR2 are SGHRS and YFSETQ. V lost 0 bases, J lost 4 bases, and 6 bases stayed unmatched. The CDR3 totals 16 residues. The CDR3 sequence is CASSLAPAGGNEKLFF. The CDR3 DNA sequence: TGCGCCAGCAGCTTGGCCCCGGCAGGGGGTAATGAAAAACTGTTTTTT.

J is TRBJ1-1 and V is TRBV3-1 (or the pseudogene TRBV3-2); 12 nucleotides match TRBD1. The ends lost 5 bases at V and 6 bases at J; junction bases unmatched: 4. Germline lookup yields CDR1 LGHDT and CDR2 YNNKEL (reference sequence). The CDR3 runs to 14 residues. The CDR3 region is CASSGTGGRSEAFF. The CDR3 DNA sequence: TGTGCCAGCAGCGGGACAGGGGGCCGGTCTGAAGCTTTCTTT.

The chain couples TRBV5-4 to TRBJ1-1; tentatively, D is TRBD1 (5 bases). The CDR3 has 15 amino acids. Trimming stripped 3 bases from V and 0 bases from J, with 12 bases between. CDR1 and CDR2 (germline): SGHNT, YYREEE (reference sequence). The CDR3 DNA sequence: TGTGCCAGCAGCTCGACAGAGGGCCTGAACACTGAAGCTTTCTTT. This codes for CASSSTEGLNTEAFF.

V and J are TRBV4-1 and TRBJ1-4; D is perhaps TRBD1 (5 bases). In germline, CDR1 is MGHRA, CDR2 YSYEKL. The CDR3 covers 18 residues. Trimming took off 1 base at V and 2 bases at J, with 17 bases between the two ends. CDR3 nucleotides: TGCGCCAGCAGCCAAGTCAGGGACTCCGGACTGACTAATGAAAAACTGTTTTTT. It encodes CASSQVRDSGLTNEKLFF.

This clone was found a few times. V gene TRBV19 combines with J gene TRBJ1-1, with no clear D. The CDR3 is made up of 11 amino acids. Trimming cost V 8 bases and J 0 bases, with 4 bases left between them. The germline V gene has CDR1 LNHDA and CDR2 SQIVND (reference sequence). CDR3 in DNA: TGTGCCAGTTGTTTGAACACTGAAGCTTTCTTT. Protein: CASCLNTEAFF.

DNA for the CDR3: TGTGCCACTTCGCGGAGTTACGACACTGAAGCTTTCTTT. Amino acid sequence: CATSRSYDTEAFF. The chain is built from TRBV6-5 and TRBJ1-1; D is undetermined. Germline loops: CDR1 MNHEY, CDR2 SVGAGI. The germline V and J ends were trimmed by 10 bases and 3 bases, with 15 bases remaining between them. The CDR3 covers 13 residues.

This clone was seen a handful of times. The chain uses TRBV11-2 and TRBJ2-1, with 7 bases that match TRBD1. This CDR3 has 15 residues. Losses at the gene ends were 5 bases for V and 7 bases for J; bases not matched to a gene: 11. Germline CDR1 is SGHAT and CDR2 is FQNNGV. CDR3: CASSPDRVFVNEQFF. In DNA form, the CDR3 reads TGTGCCAGCAGCCCCGACAGGGTATTTGTAAATGAGCAGTTCTTC.

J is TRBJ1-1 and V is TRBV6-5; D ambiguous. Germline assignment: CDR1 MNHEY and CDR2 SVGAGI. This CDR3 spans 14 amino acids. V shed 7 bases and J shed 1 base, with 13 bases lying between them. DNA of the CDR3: TGTGCCAGCACCCAATCCACAGCGAACACTGAAGCTTTCTTT. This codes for CASTQSTANTEAFF.

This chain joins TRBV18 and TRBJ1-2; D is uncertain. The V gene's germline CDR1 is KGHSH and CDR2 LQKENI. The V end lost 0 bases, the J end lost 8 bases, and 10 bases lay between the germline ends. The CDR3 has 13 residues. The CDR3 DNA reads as TGTGCCAGCTCACCACCGACGCTCTTGGGCTACACCTTC. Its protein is CASSPPTLLGYTF. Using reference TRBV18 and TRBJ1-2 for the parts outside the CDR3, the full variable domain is NAGVMQNPRHLVRRRGQEARLRCSPMKGHSHVYWYRQLPEEGLKFMVYLQKENIIDESGMPKERFSAEFPKEGPSILRIQQVVRGDSAAYFCASSPPTLLGYTFGSGTRLTVV.

CDR3 coding DNA: TGTGCCAGCAGCCTCGTGGCTAGCGAGTCCTACAATGAGCAGTTCTTC. As protein: CASSLVASESYNEQFF. The V and J genes are TRBV6-4 and TRBJ2-1; D might be TRBD2 (6 bases). From germline, CDR1 is MRHNA and CDR2 SNTAGT. V was clipped by 6 bases and J by 1 base, with 16 bases between them. The CDR3 runs to 16 residues.

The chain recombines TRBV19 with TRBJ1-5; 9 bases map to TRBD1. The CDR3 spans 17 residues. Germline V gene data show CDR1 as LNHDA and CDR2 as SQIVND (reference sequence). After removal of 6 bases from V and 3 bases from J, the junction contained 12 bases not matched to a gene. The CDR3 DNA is TGTGCCAGTAGAACCTTTTCCGGGACAGGGATCAATCAGCCCCAGCATTTT. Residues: CASRTFSGTGINQPQHF.

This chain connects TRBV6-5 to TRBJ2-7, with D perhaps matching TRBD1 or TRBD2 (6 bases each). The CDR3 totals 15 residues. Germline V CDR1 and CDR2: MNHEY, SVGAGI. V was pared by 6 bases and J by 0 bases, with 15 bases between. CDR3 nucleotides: TGTGCCAGCAGGGGACATGGGGGGTTCTCCTACGAGCAGTACTTC. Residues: CASRGHGGFSYEQYF.

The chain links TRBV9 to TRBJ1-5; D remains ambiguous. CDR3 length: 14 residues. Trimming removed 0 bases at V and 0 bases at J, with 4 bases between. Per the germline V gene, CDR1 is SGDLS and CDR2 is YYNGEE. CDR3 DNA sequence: TGTGCCAGCAGCGTAGCGGATAGCAATCAGCCCCAGCATTTT. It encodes CASSVADSNQPQHF.

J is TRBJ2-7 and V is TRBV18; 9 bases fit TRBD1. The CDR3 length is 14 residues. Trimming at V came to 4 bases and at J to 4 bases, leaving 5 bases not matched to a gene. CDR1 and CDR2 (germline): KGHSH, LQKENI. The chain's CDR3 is CASSLTGGRYEQYF. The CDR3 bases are TGTGCCAGCTCACTGACAGGGGGAAGGTACGAGCAGTACTTC.

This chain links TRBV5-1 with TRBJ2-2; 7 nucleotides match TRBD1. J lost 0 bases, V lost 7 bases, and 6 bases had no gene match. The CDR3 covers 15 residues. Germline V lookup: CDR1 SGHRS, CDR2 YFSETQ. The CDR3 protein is CASASQGANTGELFF. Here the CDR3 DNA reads TGCGCCAGCGCCTCCCAGGGGGCGAACACCGGGGAGCTGTTTTTT.

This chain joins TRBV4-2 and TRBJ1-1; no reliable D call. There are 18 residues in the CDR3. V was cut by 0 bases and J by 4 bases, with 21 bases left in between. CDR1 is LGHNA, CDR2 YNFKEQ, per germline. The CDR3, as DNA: TGTGCCAGCAGCCAAGACCCCATGGGAAGTTCTGGGAGCACTGAAGCTTTCTTT. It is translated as CASSQDPMGSSGSTEAFF.

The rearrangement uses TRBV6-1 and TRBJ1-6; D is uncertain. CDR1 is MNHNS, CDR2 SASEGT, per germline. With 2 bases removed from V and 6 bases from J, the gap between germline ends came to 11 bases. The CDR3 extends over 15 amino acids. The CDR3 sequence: CASSENRRLNSPLHF. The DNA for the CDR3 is TGTGCCAGCAGTGAAAATAGGCGGCTTAATTCACCCCTCCACTTT.

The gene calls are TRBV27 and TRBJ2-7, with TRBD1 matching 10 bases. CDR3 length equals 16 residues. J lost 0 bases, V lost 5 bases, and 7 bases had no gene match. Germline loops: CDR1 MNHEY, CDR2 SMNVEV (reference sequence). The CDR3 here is CASSPLGQGNSYEQYF. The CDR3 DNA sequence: TGTGCCAGCAGTCCCCTGGGACAGGGGAACTCCTACGAGCAGTACTTC.

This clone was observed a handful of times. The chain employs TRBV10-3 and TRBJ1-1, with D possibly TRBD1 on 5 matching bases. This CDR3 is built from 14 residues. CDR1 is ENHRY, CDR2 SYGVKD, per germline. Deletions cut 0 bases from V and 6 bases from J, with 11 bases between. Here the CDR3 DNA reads TGTGCCATCAGTGAGTCGGGGGGGGACGCTGAAGCTTTCTTT. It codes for CAISESGGDAEAFF.

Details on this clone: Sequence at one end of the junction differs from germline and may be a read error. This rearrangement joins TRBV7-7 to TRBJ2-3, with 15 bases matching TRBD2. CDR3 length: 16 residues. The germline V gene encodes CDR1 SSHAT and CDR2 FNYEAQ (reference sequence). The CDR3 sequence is CASSSGLAGGEDTQYF. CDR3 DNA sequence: TGTGCTAGCAGCTCGGGACTAGCGGGAGGAGAAGATACGCAGTATTTT.